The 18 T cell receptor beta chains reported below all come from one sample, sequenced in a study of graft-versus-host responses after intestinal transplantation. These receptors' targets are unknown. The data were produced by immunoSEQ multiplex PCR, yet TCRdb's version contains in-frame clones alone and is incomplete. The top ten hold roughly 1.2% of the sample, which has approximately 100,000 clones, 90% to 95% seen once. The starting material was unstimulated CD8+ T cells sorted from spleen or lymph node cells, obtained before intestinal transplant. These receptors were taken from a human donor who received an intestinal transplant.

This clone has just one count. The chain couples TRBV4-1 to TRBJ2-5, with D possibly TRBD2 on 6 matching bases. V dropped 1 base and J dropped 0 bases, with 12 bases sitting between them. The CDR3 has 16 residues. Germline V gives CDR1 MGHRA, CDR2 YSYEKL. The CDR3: CASSQGGGVHQETQYF. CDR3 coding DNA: TGCGCCAGCAGCCAAGGTGGAGGGGTTCACCAAGAGACCCAGTACTTC.

Here the CDR3 DNA reads TGTGCCAGCTCACCCGCCTCCCCCCAGGACAGTTCCTACGAGCAGTACTTC. Its translation is CASSPASPQDSSYEQYF. The genes are TRBV18 and TRBJ2-7; D possibly corresponds to TRBD1 (6 bases). The V gene's germline CDR1 is KGHSH and CDR2 LQKENI. The CDR3 covers 17 residues. The V end was cut by 3 bases, the J end by 1 base, with 19 bases between.

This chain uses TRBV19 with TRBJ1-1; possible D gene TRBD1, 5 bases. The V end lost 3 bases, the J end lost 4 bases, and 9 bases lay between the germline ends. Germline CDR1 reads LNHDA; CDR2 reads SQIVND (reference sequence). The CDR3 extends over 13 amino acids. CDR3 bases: TGTGCCAGTAGTATTGGCACAGGCACTGAAGCTTTCTTT. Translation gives CASSIGTGTEAFF. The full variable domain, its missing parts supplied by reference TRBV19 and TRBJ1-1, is DGGITQSPKYLFRKEGQNVTLSCEQNLNHDAMYWYRQDPGQGLRLIYYSQIVNDFQKGDIAEGYSVSREKKESFPLTVTSAQKNPTAFYLCASSIGTGTEAFFGQGTRLTVV.

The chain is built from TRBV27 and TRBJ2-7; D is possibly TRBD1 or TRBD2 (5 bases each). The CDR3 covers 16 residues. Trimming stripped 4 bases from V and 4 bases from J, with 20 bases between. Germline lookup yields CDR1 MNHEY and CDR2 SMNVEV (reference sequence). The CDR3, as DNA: TGTGCCAGCAGTTCAGCAGCCGGGACGCCAGCTTACGAGCAGTACTTC. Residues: CASSSAAGTPAYEQYF.

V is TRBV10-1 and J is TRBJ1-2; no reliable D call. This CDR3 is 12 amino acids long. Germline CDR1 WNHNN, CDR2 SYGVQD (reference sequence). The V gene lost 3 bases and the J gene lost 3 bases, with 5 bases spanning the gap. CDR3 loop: CASSDTDYGYTF. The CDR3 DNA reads TGCGCCAGCAGTGACACCGACTATGGCTACACCTTC.

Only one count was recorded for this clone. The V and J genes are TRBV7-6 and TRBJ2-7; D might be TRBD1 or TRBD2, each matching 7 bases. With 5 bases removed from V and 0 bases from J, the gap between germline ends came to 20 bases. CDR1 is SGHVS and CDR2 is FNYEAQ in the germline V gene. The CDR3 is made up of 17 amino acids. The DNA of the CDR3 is TGTGCCAGCAGCACAAGCCTGGGGGGGGACAGCTCCTACGAGCAGTACTTC. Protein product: CASSTSLGGDSSYEQYF.

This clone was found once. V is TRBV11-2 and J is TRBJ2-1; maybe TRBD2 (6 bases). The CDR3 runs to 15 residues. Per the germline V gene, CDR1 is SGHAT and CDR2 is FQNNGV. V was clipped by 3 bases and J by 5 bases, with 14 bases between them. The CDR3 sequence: CASSFSGTENNEQFF. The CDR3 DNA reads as TGTGCCAGCAGCTTTTCCGGGACTGAGAACAATGAGCAGTTCTTC.

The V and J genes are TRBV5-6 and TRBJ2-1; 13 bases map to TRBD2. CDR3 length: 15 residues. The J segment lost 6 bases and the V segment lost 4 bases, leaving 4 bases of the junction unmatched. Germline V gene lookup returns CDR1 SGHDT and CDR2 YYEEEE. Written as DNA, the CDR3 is TGTGCCAGCAGCCCGGGACTAGCGGGGACCAATGAGCAGTTCTTC. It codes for CASSPGLAGTNEQFF. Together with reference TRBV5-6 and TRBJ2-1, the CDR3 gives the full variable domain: DAGVTQSPTHLIKTRGQQVTLRCSPKSGHDTVSWYQQALGQGPQFIFQYYEEEERQRGNFPDRFSGHQFPNYSSELNVNALLLGDSALYLCASSPGLAGTNEQFFGPGTRLTVL.

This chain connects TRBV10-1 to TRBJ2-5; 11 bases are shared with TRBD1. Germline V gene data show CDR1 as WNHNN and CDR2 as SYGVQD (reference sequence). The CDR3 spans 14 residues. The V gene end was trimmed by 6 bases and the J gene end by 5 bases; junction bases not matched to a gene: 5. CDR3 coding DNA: TGCGCCAGCAGCCCCGGGACAGGGGGGGAGACCCAGTACTTC. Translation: CASSPGTGGETQYF.

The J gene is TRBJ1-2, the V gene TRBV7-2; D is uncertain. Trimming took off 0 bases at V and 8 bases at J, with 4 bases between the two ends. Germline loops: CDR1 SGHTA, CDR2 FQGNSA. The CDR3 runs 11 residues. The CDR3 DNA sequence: TGTGCCAGCAGCTTAGCAATCGGCTACACCTTC. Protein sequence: CASSLAIGYTF.

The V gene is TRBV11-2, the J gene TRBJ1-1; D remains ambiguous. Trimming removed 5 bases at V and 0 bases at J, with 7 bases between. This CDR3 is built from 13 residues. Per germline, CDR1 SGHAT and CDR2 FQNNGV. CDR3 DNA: TGTGCCAGCAGCGGCGAAGTGAACACTGAAGCTTTCTTT. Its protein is CASSGEVNTEAFF.

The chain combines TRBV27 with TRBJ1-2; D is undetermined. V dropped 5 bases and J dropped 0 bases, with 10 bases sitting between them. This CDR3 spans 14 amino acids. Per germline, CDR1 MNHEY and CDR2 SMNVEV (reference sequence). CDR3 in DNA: TGTGCCAGCAGTCCACTCCGGACTAACTATGGCTACACCTTC. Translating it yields CASSPLRTNYGYTF.

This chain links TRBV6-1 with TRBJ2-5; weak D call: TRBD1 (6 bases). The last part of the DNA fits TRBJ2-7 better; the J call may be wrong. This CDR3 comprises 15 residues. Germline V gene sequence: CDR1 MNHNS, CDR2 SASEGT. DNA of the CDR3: TGTGCCAGCAGTGAGTATACAGGGTTCTACTACGAGCAGTACTTC. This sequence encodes CASSEYTGFYYEQYF.

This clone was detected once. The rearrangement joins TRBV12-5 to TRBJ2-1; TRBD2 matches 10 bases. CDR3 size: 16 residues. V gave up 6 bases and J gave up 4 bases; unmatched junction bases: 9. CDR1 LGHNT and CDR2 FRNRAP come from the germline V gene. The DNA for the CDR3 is TGTGCTAGTGGCCTATTAGCGGGGGGACCATACAATGAGCAGTTCTTC. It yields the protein CASGLLAGGPYNEQFF. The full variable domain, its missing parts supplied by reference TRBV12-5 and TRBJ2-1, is DARVTQTPRHKVTEMGQEVTMRCQPILGHNTVFWYRQTMMQGLELLAYFRNRAPLDDSGMPKDRFSAEMPDATLATLKIQPSEPRDSAVYFCASGLLAGGPYNEQFFGPGTRLTVL.

The chain's CDR3 is CASSQDRGRWETQYF. Written as DNA, the CDR3 is TGTGCCAGCAGCCAAGATAGGGGTAGATGGGAGACCCAGTACTTC. This chain connects TRBV14 to TRBJ2-5, with a possible D match to TRBD1 (5 bases). Trimming took off 0 bases at V and 5 bases at J, with 13 bases between the two ends. CDR1 and CDR2 from the germline V gene are SGHDN and FVKESK. The CDR3 extends over 15 amino acids.

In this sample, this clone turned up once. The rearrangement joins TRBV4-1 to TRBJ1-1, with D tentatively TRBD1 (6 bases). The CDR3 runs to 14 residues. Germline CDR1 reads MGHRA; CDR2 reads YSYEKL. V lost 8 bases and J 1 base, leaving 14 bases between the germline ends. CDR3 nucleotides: TGCGCCAGCTTACCGGGGGCTTCGAACACTGAAGCTTTCTTT. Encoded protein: CASLPGASNTEAFF.

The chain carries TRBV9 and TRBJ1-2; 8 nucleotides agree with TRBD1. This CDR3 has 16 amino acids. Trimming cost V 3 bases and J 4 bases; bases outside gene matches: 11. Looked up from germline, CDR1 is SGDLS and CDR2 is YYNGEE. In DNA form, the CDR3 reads TGTGCCAGCAGCGGGGCAGGGGGCACTCCCCTCTATGGCTACACCTTC. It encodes CASSGAGGTPLYGYTF.

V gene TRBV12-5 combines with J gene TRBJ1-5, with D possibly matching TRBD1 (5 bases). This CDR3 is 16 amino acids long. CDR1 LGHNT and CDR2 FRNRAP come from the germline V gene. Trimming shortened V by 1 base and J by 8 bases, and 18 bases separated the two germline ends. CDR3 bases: TGTGCTAGTGGTTTGGACTGGGACGGCCCTAGGGAGCCCCAGCATTTT. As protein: CASGLDWDGPREPQHF.